These 24 T cell receptor beta chains were sequenced from one sample in a study of blood T cell repertoires in COVID-19. The table came from immunoSEQ multiplex PCR; TCRdb's copy has only in-frame clones and leaves some out. The sample includes approximately 180,000 clones, roughly 82% of them seen just once. Sequencing was performed on PBMCs or T cells enriched from blood (not recorded which). The receptors stem from a man aged 50 or older who had recovered from COVID-19.

The chain employs TRBV7-9 and TRBJ1-2, with TRBD1 as a possible D gene (5 bases). This CDR3 contains 14 residues. Trimming cost V 0 bases and J 1 base, with 6 bases left between them. Germline V gene data show CDR1 as SEHNR and CDR2 as FQNEAQ (reference sequence). CDR3 DNA sequence: TGTGCCAGCAGCTTAGCGACAGTTAACTATGGCTACACCTTC. It codes for CASSLATVNYGYTF.

The genes are TRBV24-1 and TRBJ1-2, with 7 nucleotides matching TRBD1. Trimming removed 5 bases from V and 4 bases from J; junction bases left unmatched: 3. CDR3 size: 13 residues. CDR1 is KGHDR and CDR2 is SFDVKD in the germline V gene. CDR3 coding DNA: TGTGCCACCAGTGCAGGGGGTGGCTATGGCTACACCTTC. Its translation: CATSAGGGYGYTF.

The chain carries TRBV5-1 and TRBJ2-7; a weak D match, TRBD1 (6 bases). The CDR3 is 15 amino acids. V was pared by 0 bases and J by 5 bases, with 15 bases between. Germline values: CDR1 SGHRS, CDR2 YFSETQ. CDR3 loop: CASSLGGNRVNEQYF. CDR3 in DNA: TGCGCCAGCAGCTTGGGGGGGAACAGGGTCAACGAGCAGTACTTC.

The chain is built from TRBV10-3 and TRBJ1-1; 7 bases are a match to TRBD1. Germline V gene data show CDR1 as ENHRY and CDR2 as SYGVKD. This CDR3 region has 13 residues. V was clipped by 10 bases and J by 1 base; unmatched bases: 6. In nucleotides, the CDR3 is TGTGCCACCGCGGGACAGAAGAACACTGAAGCTTTCTTT. It specifies CATAGQKNTEAFF.

The chain has TRBV10-1 and TRBJ2-3, with 8 positions matching TRBD2. Per germline, CDR1 WNHNN and CDR2 SYGVQD (reference sequence). This CDR3 contains 17 residues. J gave up 4 bases and V 2 bases, and 11 bases lay outside the gene matches. CDR3 nucleotide sequence: TGCGCCAGCAGTGAGCTACCGGGACTAGGGGTTGCAGATACGCAGTATTTT. Protein: CASSELPGLGVADTQYF.

In its sample, this clone was seen a few times. The V and J genes are TRBV11-3 and TRBJ2-1, with 7 bases fitting TRBD2. From germline, CDR1 is SGHNT and CDR2 YENEEA. The CDR3 length is 14 residues. J lost 6 bases, V lost 3 bases, and 5 bases had no gene match. The CDR3 nucleotides are TGTGCCAGCAGCTTCGGGACTACCAGCAATGAGCAGTTCTTC. Residues: CASSFGTTSNEQFF.

The rearrangement joins TRBV7-9 to TRBJ1-1; 8 nucleotides agree with TRBD1. Germline lookup yields CDR1 SEHNR and CDR2 FQNEAQ (reference sequence). V gave up 5 bases and J gave up 5 bases; unmatched junction bases: 10. The CDR3 is made up of 15 amino acids. DNA for the CDR3: TGTGCCAGCAGCCATCAAGACAGGGGAGGGACTGAAGCTTTCTTT. Protein: CASSHQDRGGTEAFF.

The chain links TRBV3-1 (or the pseudogene TRBV3-2) to TRBJ2-2, with D perhaps matching TRBD1 (6 bases). The germline V gene encodes CDR1 LGHDT and CDR2 YNNKEL (reference sequence). This CDR3 comprises 14 residues. V lost 5 bases and J lost 4, with 11 bases in between. CDR3 coding DNA: TGTGCCAGCAGCTCGGGACAAAGCACCGGGGAGCTGTTTTTT. This sequence encodes CASSSGQSTGELFF.

This clone appeared a single time. The chain uses TRBV30 and TRBJ2-7; 9 positions match TRBD1. V gave up 2 bases and J gave up 1 base; unmatched junction bases: 12. Germline CDR1 is GTSNPN and CDR2 is SVGIG (reference sequence). This CDR3 has 17 residues. This CDR3 reads CAWSFPFRDRASYEQYF. In DNA, the CDR3 is TGTGCCTGGAGTTTCCCTTTCCGGGACAGGGCTTCCTACGAGCAGTACTTC.

The CDR3 DNA sequence: TGCGCCAGCAGCTTGGTCGCTAGCGGACACAATGAGCAGTTCTTC. This translates into CASSLVASGHNEQFF. The chain employs TRBV5-1 and TRBJ2-1; TRBD2 matches at 7 bases. CDR3 length: 15 residues. The junction had 5 bases not matched to a gene; V was cut back by 0 bases and J by 5 bases. Per the germline V gene, CDR1 is SGHRS and CDR2 is YFSETQ.

The genes are TRBV5-6 and TRBJ2-7, with 10 bases lining up with TRBD2. The germline V gene has CDR1 SGHDT and CDR2 YYEEEE. Unmatched junction bases numbered 7, after V lost 4 bases and J lost 3 bases. This CDR3 contains 15 residues. CDR3 DNA: TGTGCCAGCAGCATGAAGGGGACTAGCGACTACGAGCAGTACTTC. Its translation: CASSMKGTSDYEQYF.

The chain recombines TRBV27 with TRBJ2-7; 11 bases are shared with TRBD1. The V gene end was trimmed by 1 base and the J gene end by 7 bases; junction bases not matched to a gene: 9. Germline-derived CDR1 and CDR2 are MNHEY and SMNVEV (reference sequence). There are 16 residues in the CDR3. The CDR3 sequence is CASSLFSGTGGSEQYF. The DNA of the CDR3 is TGTGCCAGCAGTTTATTCTCCGGGACAGGGGGGAGTGAGCAGTACTTC.

The chain combines TRBV28 with TRBJ1-3, with D tentatively TRBD1 (5 bases). The germline CDR1 and CDR2 sequences are MDHEN and SYDVKM. V lost 2 bases, J lost 0 bases, and 17 bases lay in between. This CDR3 comprises 18 residues. DNA of the CDR3: TGTGCCAGCAGTTTAATGGAGGGGTTTCTTCCCTCTGGAAACACCATATATTTT. Translation gives CASSLMEGFLPSGNTIYF. Full variable domain (missing parts from reference TRBV28 and TRBJ1-3): DVKVTQSSRYLVKRTGEKVFLECVQDMDHENMFWYRQDPGLGLRLIYFSYDVKMKEKGDIPEGYSVSREKKERFSLILESASTNQTSMYLCASSLMEGFLPSGNTIYFGEGSWLTVV.

This clone has a single count. The chain carries TRBV5-6 and TRBJ2-1; 9 bases are a match to TRBD2. CDR3 length: 15 amino acids. Per germline, CDR1 SGHDT and CDR2 YYEEEE. V shed 4 bases and J 2 bases; nucleotides not matched to a gene: 4. The CDR3 region has the DNA TGTGCCAGCAGCGTACCTAGCGGGGCCTACAATGAGCAGTTCTTC. Its translation is CASSVPSGAYNEQFF.

V gene TRBV18 combines with J gene TRBJ1-1; perhaps TRBD1 as D (6 bases). The germline V and J ends were trimmed by 0 bases and 0 bases, with 11 bases remaining between them. Germline CDR1 is KGHSH and CDR2 is LQKENI. The CDR3 covers 16 residues. The chain's CDR3 is CASSPPSSGVNTEAFF. Here the CDR3 DNA reads TGTGCCAGCTCACCACCGTCATCAGGGGTGAACACTGAAGCTTTCTTT.

The chain couples TRBV11-2 to TRBJ2-5; 8 nucleotides line up with TRBD2. The V and J ends lost 5 bases and 3 bases, in that order; junction bases with no gene match: 2. The length of the CDR3 is 13 residues. Germline CDR1 is SGHAT and CDR2 is FQNNGV. CDR3 amino acids: CASSPGGKETQYF. For the CDR3, the DNA is TGTGCCAGCAGCCCGGGAGGGAAAGAGACCCAGTACTTC.

A word on this clone: Other DNA sequences in the sample encode the same CDR3. The V call is TRBV5-1, the J call TRBJ2-1, with 8 bases aligning to TRBD1. Per germline, CDR1 SGHRS and CDR2 YFSETQ. This CDR3 spans 14 amino acids. V lost 1 base and J lost 5; bases outside the gene matches: 2. The CDR3 spells CASSLTGGNNEQFF. The CDR3 DNA reads TGCGCCAGCAGCTTGACAGGGGGGAACAATGAGCAGTTCTTC.

The J gene is TRBJ1-3, the V gene TRBV4-1, with D perhaps matching TRBD1 (5 bases). The V gene lost 1 base and the J gene lost 0 bases, with 10 bases spanning the gap. The CDR3 runs to 16 residues. Germline CDR1 MGHRA, CDR2 YSYEKL. CDR3 sequence: CASSQGQLYSGNTIYF. CDR3 nucleotide sequence: TGCGCCAGCAGCCAAGGACAGTTATACTCTGGAAACACCATATATTTT.

Notes on this clone: One junction end disagrees with the germline gene, perhaps due to a read error. The DNA of the CDR3 is TGTGCCAGCAGCCAGGGGGCCGGGACAGAGACGCAGTATTTT. Protein product: CASSQGAGTETQYF. The V call is TRBV14, the J call TRBJ2-3; 7 bases match TRBD1. Germline lookup yields CDR1 SGHDN and CDR2 FVKESK. The CDR3 has 14 amino acids.

This clone was seen once. The rearrangement links TRBV10-3 to TRBJ2-5; 7 nucleotides agree with TRBD1. The CDR3 loop spans 14 amino acids. Trimming took 0 bases from V and 6 from J; bases not matched to a gene: 4. CDR1 is ENHRY, CDR2 SYGVKD, per germline. CDR3 region: CAISESGGAKTQYF. CDR3 nucleotide sequence: TGTGCCATCAGTGAGTCAGGGGGCGCGAAGACCCAGTACTTC.

The V call is TRBV4-2, the J call TRBJ1-3; perhaps TRBD1 as D (5 bases). Germline CDR1 reads LGHNA; CDR2 reads YNFKEQ. The CDR3 contains 18 residues. V was cut by 5 bases and J by 2 bases, with 22 bases left in between. The CDR3: CASSTRHTSGRAGNTIYF. CDR3 DNA: TGTGCCAGCAGCACAAGGCATACGAGTGGCAGGGCTGGAAACACCATATATTTT.

V gene TRBV7-6 combines with J gene TRBJ2-1; TRBD2 matches at 8 bases. After removal of 5 bases from V and 7 bases from J, the junction contained 10 bases not matched to a gene. The CDR3 is 15 amino acids. CDR1 is SGHVS, CDR2 FNYEAQ, per germline. The CDR3 DNA sequence: TGTGCCAGCAGCCCTGTAGCGGGGTTCTTGAATGAGCAGTTCTTC. This gives the protein CASSPVAGFLNEQFF.

The chain is built from TRBV18 and TRBJ1-1; 8 nucleotides agree with TRBD1. The CDR3 has 16 residues. V shed 6 bases and J 0 bases; nucleotides not matched to a gene: 9. Germline V gene sequence: CDR1 KGHSH, CDR2 LQKENI. The CDR3 is CASSPTDRGMNTEAFF. CDR3 DNA: TGTGCCAGCTCGCCTACCGACAGGGGAATGAACACTGAAGCTTTCTTT.

This chain uses TRBV5-1 with TRBJ1-1; D perhaps matches TRBD1 (5 bases). V lost 3 bases and J 4 bases, leaving 10 bases between the germline ends. CDR1 is SGHRS and CDR2 is YFSETQ in the germline V gene. There are 13 residues in the CDR3. This chain's CDR3 is CASSSQGGTEAFF. In nucleotides, the CDR3 is TGCGCCAGCAGCTCTCAGGGTGGCACTGAAGCTTTCTTT. Complete variable domain (other parts from reference TRBV5-1 and TRBJ1-1): KAGVTQTPRYLIKTRGQQVTLSCSPISGHRSVSWYQQTPGQGLQFLFEYFSETQRNKGNFPGRFSGRQFSNSRSEMNVSTLELGDSALYLCASSSQGGTEAFFGQGTRLTVV.